This entry lists 32 T cell receptor beta chains sequenced from one sample in a study of CD8 T cells in ankylosing spondylitis. Whole-study results and caveats: Apparently characteristic of ankylosing spondylitis blood was a TCR beta motif (roughly eight highly homologous variants).

No antigen is known for these receptors. In TCRdb, the 5' RACE reads were re-called with MiXCR into one record per CDR3 protein. Among hundreds of thousands of distinct CDR3 sequences listed, roughly 25% were seen once. Material: blood, either unsorted or a sorted T cell fraction (not recorded which). The source is a male donor with ankylosing spondylitis.

The V gene is TRBV27, the J gene TRBJ1-5; TRBD1 agrees at 12 bases. With V trimmed by 8 bases and J by 2 bases, 16 bases remained unmatched. CDR3 length: 19 residues. Germline-derived CDR1 and CDR2 are MNHEY and SMNVEV (reference sequence). CDR3 protein: CASRKVMGQGAGGNQPQHF. The CDR3 bases are TGTGCCAGCCGTAAGGTAATGGGACAGGGGGCGGGCGGCAATCAGCCCCAGCATTTT.

This clonotype showed up just a few times. The gene calls are TRBV20-1 and TRBJ1-1; maybe TRBD1 (6 bases). Germline V lookup: CDR1 DFQATT, CDR2 SNEGSKA (reference sequence). Between the trimmed V and J ends, which lost 5 bases and 4 bases, there was a span of 14 bases. The CDR3 totals 13 residues. As DNA, the CDR3 is TGCAGTGCTCCCCACGGGGGCTTCACTGAAGCTTTCTTT. Its translation is CSAPHGGFTEAFF.

This clonotype was counted a few times. J is TRBJ2-7 and V is TRBV12-3 or TRBV12-4; D assignment may be TRBD1 or TRBD2 (5 bases each). The V end was cut by 5 bases, the J end by 3 bases, with 11 bases between. The CDR3 has 13 amino acids. CDR3 in amino acids: CASSGDGFYEQYF. CDR3 nucleotides: TGTGCCAGCAGTGGGGACGGCTTCTACGAGCAGTACTTC.

This clonotype was detected only a few times. The genes are TRBV5-1 and TRBJ2-5; D unresolved. Germline CDR1 and CDR2: SGHRS and YFSETQ. CDR3 length: 16 amino acids. V was pared by 4 bases and J by 0 bases, with 16 bases between. CDR3 sequence reads: CASSPGQISYQETQYF. The CDR3 region has the DNA TGCGCCAGCAGCCCGGGTCAGATCTCGTACCAAGAGACCCAGTACTTC.

The V and J genes are TRBV12-3 or TRBV12-4 and TRBJ2-2; D gene ambiguous. CDR3 length: 12 amino acids. Deletions cut 6 bases from V and 5 bases from J, with 7 bases between. This chain's CDR3 is CASSKGTGELFF. CDR3 nucleotide sequence: TGTGCCAGCAGCAAGGGAACCGGGGAGCTGTTTTTT.

There are a few counts of this clonotype. This chain joins TRBV12-3 or TRBV12-4 and TRBJ2-2; TRBD1 is a possible D gene (7 bases). Between the trimmed V and J ends, which lost 6 bases and 13 bases, there was a span of 18 bases. This CDR3 spans 13 amino acids. The CDR3: CASRRDSRSGLFF. In nucleotides, the CDR3 is TGTGCCAGCAGGCGGGACAGCAGGTCGGGGCTGTTTTTT.

The V and J genes are TRBV5-1 and TRBJ2-1, with D perhaps being TRBD1 or TRBD2 (5 bases each). CDR1 and CDR2 (germline): SGHRS, YFSETQ. This CDR3 region has 14 residues. V lost 2 bases and J lost 4, with 10 bases in between. The CDR3 protein is CASSFGTEYNEQFF. The CDR3, as DNA: TGCGCCAGCAGCTTTGGGACCGAATACAATGAGCAGTTCTTC.

This clonotype was seen only a few times. The J gene is TRBJ2-1, the V gene TRBV10-3, with 10 bases matching TRBD1. The CDR3 covers 13 residues. The germline V gene encodes CDR1 ENHRY and CDR2 SYGVKD. The V segment lost 4 bases and the J segment 10 bases; nucleotides outside the gene matches: 4. The CDR3 loop is CAISGGQGNEQFF. The CDR3 bases are TGTGCCATCAGTGGGGGACAGGGGAACGAGCAGTTCTTC.

This chain connects TRBV28 to TRBJ1-2, with no clear D. Trimming removed 5 bases at V and 8 bases at J, with 18 bases between. CDR1 and CDR2 (germline): MDHEN, SYDVKM. The length of the CDR3 is 14 residues. The CDR3 bases are TGTGCCAGCAGTCCCCCGGACCCTCTTCTGGGCTACACCTTC. This sequence encodes CASSPPDPLLGYTF.

This clonotype was seen only a few times. V is TRBV5-5 and J is TRBJ1-5, with D possibly TRBD1 on 5 matching bases. The length of the CDR3 is 14 residues. Trimming left V 4 bases short and J 2 bases short, with 10 bases between. Germline V CDR1 and CDR2: SGHKS, YYEKEE (reference sequence). CDR3 sequence (DNA): TGTGCCAGCAGCCCCGGGGCAGGCAATCAGCCCCAGCATTTT. Translating it yields CASSPGAGNQPQHF.

This chain links TRBV29-1 with TRBJ2-7; tentatively, D is TRBD1 (6 bases). The CDR3 is made up of 11 amino acids. Germline V lookup: CDR1 SQVTM, CDR2 ANQGSEA. Trimming cost V 7 bases and J 3 bases, with 10 bases left between them. CDR3: CSALDSYEQYV. The CDR3 DNA reads TGCAGCGCCCTGGACAGCTACGAGCAGTACGTC.

The table lists this clonotype with a few counts. The rearrangement uses TRBV20-1 and TRBJ2-1; D gene unclear. The CDR3 loop spans 11 amino acids. From germline, CDR1 is DFQATT and CDR2 SNEGSKA (reference sequence). CDR3 amino acids: CGAGVYNEQFF. CDR3 bases: TGCGGCGCTGGGGTTTACAATGAGCAGTTCTTC.

This clonotype was recorded a few times. This chain connects TRBV5-1 to TRBJ2-1; weak D call: TRBD2 (6 bases). Germline lookup yields CDR1 SGHRS and CDR2 YFSETQ. Trimming shortened V by 0 bases and J by 6 bases, and 13 bases separated the two germline ends. The length of the CDR3 is 15 residues. CDR3 protein: CASSLVRESGNEQFF. In DNA, the CDR3 is TGCGCCAGCAGCTTGGTCCGGGAGAGTGGCAATGAGCAGTTCTTC.

The V and J genes are TRBV19 and TRBJ1-2; TRBD1 matches 9 bases. The CDR3 length is 14 residues. Per germline, CDR1 LNHDA and CDR2 SQIVND (reference sequence). The CDR3 loop reads CASRTGAVGYGYTF. The CDR3 DNA follows: TGTGCTTCGAGGACAGGGGCGGTCGGCTATGGCTACACCTTC.

This clonotype was found a few times. V usage is TRBV4-2 and J usage is TRBJ2-5; the D is unclear. V was trimmed by 4 bases and J by 4 bases, leaving 13 bases between them. Per germline, CDR1 LGHNA and CDR2 YNFKEQ. The CDR3 consists of 14 residues. The CDR3 here is CASSPPSLIETQYF. CDR3 DNA sequence: TGTGCCAGCAGCCCCCCCTCGCTGATAGAGACCCAGTACTTC.

The chain combines TRBV4-2 with TRBJ1-2, with a weak D call TRBD1 (6 bases). V lost 3 bases to trimming and J lost 2 bases, with 13 bases between them. Germline CDR1 reads LGHNA; CDR2 reads YNFKEQ. The length of the CDR3 is 15 residues. CDR3 amino acids: CASSHGGGANYGYTF. The CDR3 DNA reads TGTGCCAGCAGCCACGGGGGGGGCGCCAACTATGGCTACACCTTC.

Many counts were recorded for this clonotype. V gene TRBV18 combines with J gene TRBJ1-1, with 9 bases identical to TRBD1. V was pared by 6 bases and J by 2 bases, with 16 bases of the junction left unmatched. The CDR3 totals 18 residues. The V gene's germline CDR1 is KGHSH and CDR2 LQKENI. The CDR3 DNA is TGTGCCAGCTCCCCCCGGTCACAGGGGGCGCGGGGTAACACTGAAGCTTTCTTT. It specifies CASSPRSQGARGNTEAFF. Based on the CDR3 plus reference TRBV18 and TRBJ1-1, the full variable domain is NAGVMQNPRHLVRRRGQEARLRCSPMKGHSHVYWYRQLPEEGLKFMVYLQKENIIDESGMPKERFSAEFPKEGPSILRIQQVVRGDSAAYFCASSPRSQGARGNTEAFFGQGTRLTVV.

The table lists this clonotype with a few counts. The rearrangement joins TRBV7-2 to TRBJ2-1; 8 nucleotides agree with TRBD2. From germline, CDR1 is SGHTA and CDR2 FQGNSA. V dropped 6 bases and J dropped 2; count of bases not matched to a gene: 6. This CDR3 is 15 amino acids long. In DNA, the CDR3 is TGTGCCAGCAGGAGAGCGGGAGCCACCTACAATGAGCAGTTCTTC. Encoded protein: CASRRAGATYNEQFF.

V usage is TRBV5-1 and J usage is TRBJ2-7; the match to TRBD1 covers 7 bases. V lost 0 bases, J lost 3 bases, and 3 bases stayed unmatched. Germline V gene data show CDR1 as SGHRS and CDR2 as YFSETQ. The CDR3 extends over 14 amino acids. The CDR3 loop is CASSLGDSFYEQYV. DNA of the CDR3: TGCGCCAGCAGCTTGGGGGACAGCTTCTACGAGCAGTACGTC.

The V and J genes are TRBV11-3 and TRBJ1-1, with 7 bases lining up with TRBD1. The germline CDR1 and CDR2 sequences are SGHNT and YENEEA. This CDR3 spans 15 amino acids. Losses at the gene ends were 5 bases for V and 1 base for J; bases not matched to a gene: 7. The CDR3 reads CASSEIGTANTEAFF. The CDR3 DNA is TGTGCCAGCAGCGAGATTGGGACAGCGAACACTGAAGCTTTCTTT.

This rearrangement joins TRBV6-4 to TRBJ2-7; a possible D gene is TRBD1 (5 bases). The CDR3 has 13 residues. In germline, CDR1 is MRHNA, CDR2 SNTAGT. Trimming left V 3 bases short and J 3 bases short, with 9 bases between. CDR3 in DNA: TGTGCCAGCAGTGAGTCCACAGGCTACGAGCAGTACTTC. Protein: CASSESTGYEQYF.

There are many counts of this clonotype. V and J are TRBV12-3 or TRBV12-4 and TRBJ2-6; maybe TRBD2 (7 bases). Trimming removed 3 bases at V and 1 base at J, with 10 bases between. The CDR3 is 16 residues long. The CDR3 is CASSLGGTSGANVLTF. The CDR3 DNA reads TGTGCCAGCAGTTTGGGGGGGACATCTGGGGCCAACGTCCTGACTTTC.

The chain uses TRBV7-9 and TRBJ1-1; possible D gene TRBD1, 5 bases. The germline V and J ends were trimmed by 5 bases and 5 bases, with 9 bases remaining between them. The CDR3 loop spans 12 amino acids. The V gene's germline CDR1 is SEHNR and CDR2 FQNEAQ (reference sequence). As DNA, the CDR3 is TGTGCCAGCAGCCAGTGGGGGACTGAAGCTTTCTTT. Translating it yields CASSQWGTEAFF.

The chain joins TRBV7-9 to TRBJ1-3; D is possibly TRBD1 (6 bases). The germline gives CDR1 SEHNR, CDR2 FQNEAQ (reference sequence). V was clipped by 4 bases and J by 0 bases, with 16 bases between them. The CDR3 totals 17 residues. The CDR3 region is CASSSRGDMSSGNTIYF. For the CDR3, the DNA is TGTGCCAGCAGCTCACGCGGGGACATGAGCTCTGGAAACACCATATATTTT.

V and J are TRBV5-1 and TRBJ2-5; TRBD2 matches at 8 bases. This CDR3 region has 14 residues. Unmatched junction bases numbered 8, after V lost 6 bases and J lost 4 bases. Germline values: CDR1 SGHRS, CDR2 YFSETQ. CDR3 loop: CASIAGTRGETQYF. The CDR3, as DNA: TGCGCCAGCATAGCCGGGACTAGGGGAGAGACCCAGTACTTC.

The CDR3 protein is CASSPNRDTLYEQYF. DNA of the CDR3: TGTGCCAGCAGTCCAAACCGGGACACACTCTACGAGCAGTACTTC. The chain links TRBV2 to TRBJ2-7; maybe TRBD1 (6 bases). V was shortened by 5 bases and J by 3 bases, with 17 bases between the two germline ends. This CDR3 spans 15 amino acids. In germline, CDR1 is SNHLY, CDR2 FYNNEI.

V gene TRBV20-1 combines with J gene TRBJ2-1; 11 positions agree with TRBD2. CDR1 DFQATT and CDR2 SNEGSKA come from the germline V gene (reference sequence). The CDR3 runs to 16 residues. Trimming at V came to 4 bases and at J to 4 bases, leaving 9 bases not matched to a gene. The CDR3 DNA is TGCAGTGCTACAAAGGGGGCTAGCGGGAGGTACAATGAGCAGTTCTTC. Its protein product is CSATKGASGRYNEQFF.

The CDR3 spells CASSFSWQGVNEQFF. The CDR3 DNA reads TGTGCCAGCAGCTTTAGTTGGCAGGGAGTCAATGAGCAGTTCTTC. V is TRBV7-8 and J is TRBJ2-1; D may be TRBD1 or TRBD2 (5 bases each). This CDR3 comprises 15 residues. Germline loops: CDR1 SGHVS, CDR2 FQNEAQ. The V end lost 3 bases, the J end lost 6 bases, and 15 bases lay between the germline ends.

The chain links TRBV7-2 to TRBJ2-2; D possibly matches TRBD1 or TRBD2 (6 bases each). From germline, CDR1 is SGHTA and CDR2 FQGNSA. Deletions cut 7 bases from V and 5 bases from J, with 14 bases between. The CDR3 consists of 14 residues. The DNA of the CDR3 is TGTGCCAGCACGGAGGGGGTTTTAACCGGGGAGCTGTTTTTT. Residues: CASTEGVLTGELFF.

This clonotype was counted between two and nine times. J is TRBJ1-1 and V is TRBV7-2; D gene unclear. V lost 5 bases and J 1 base, leaving 11 bases between the germline ends. The V gene's germline CDR1 is SGHTA and CDR2 FQGNSA. The CDR3 consists of 14 residues. The CDR3 loop is CASSLTYQNTEAFF. The CDR3 DNA is TGTGCCAGCAGCCTAACGTATCAGAACACTGAAGCTTTCTTT.

J is TRBJ2-2 and V is TRBV24-1, with TRBD1 identical over 7 bases. V was pared by 1 base and J by 2 bases, with 3 bases of the junction left unmatched. The V gene's germline CDR1 is KGHDR and CDR2 SFDVKD. The CDR3 has 16 residues. CDR3 coding DNA: TGTGCCACCAGTGATTTAGGGGGCGTCAACACCGGGGAGCTGTTTTTT. Translating it yields CATSDLGGVNTGELFF.

The V call is TRBV5-1, the J call TRBJ2-1, with 11 nucleotides matching TRBD1. The V gene end was trimmed by 4 bases and the J gene end by 4 bases; junction bases not matched to a gene: 19. Looked up from germline, CDR1 is SGHRS and CDR2 is YFSETQ. The CDR3 runs 20 residues. Written as DNA, the CDR3 is TGCGCCAGCAGCCCACGGACAGGGGGCTTGGCGGGACCTAAGTACAATGAGCAGTTCTTC. Residues: CASSPRTGGLAGPKYNEQFF.